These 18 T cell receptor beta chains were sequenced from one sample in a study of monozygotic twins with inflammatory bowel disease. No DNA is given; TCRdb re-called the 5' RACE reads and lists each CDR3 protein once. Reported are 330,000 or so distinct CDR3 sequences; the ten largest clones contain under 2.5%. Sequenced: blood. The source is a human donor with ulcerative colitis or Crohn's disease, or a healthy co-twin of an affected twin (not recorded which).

CDR3: CASSLAGTGVEAFF. The chain links TRBV7-2 to TRBJ1-1. Per germline, CDR1 SGHTA and CDR2 FQGNSA. CDR3 length: 14 amino acids.

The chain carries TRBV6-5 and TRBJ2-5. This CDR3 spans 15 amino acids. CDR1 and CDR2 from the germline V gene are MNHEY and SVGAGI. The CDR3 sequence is CASSYSSIGQWTQYF.

The CDR3 sequence: CAWSPTGAEAFF. This chain links TRBV30 with TRBJ1-1; TCRdb outputs TRBD1, but without DNA this stays unchecked. CDR1 and CDR2 from the germline V gene are GTSNPN and SVGIG (reference sequence). There are 12 residues in the CDR3.

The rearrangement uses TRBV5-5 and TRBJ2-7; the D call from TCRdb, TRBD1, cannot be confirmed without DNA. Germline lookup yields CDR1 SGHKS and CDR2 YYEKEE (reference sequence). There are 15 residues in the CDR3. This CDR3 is CASSPLTGMGYEQYF.

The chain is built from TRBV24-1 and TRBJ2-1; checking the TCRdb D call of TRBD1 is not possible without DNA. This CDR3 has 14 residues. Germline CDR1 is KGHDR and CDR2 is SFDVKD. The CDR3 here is CATSDSRVNNEQFF.

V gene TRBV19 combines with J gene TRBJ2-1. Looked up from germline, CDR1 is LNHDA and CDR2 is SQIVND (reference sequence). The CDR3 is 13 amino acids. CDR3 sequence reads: CASNQLRDNEQFF.

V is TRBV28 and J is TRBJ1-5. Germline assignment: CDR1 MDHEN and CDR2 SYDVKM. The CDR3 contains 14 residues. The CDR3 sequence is CASILGGGNQPQHF.

CDR3 amino acids: CASSLQAFEQYF. This chain connects TRBV18 to TRBJ2-7. From germline, CDR1 is KGHSH and CDR2 LQKENI. The CDR3 has 12 amino acids.

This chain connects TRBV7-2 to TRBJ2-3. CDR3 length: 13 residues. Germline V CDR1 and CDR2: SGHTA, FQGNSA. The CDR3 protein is CASRSDPSDTQYF.

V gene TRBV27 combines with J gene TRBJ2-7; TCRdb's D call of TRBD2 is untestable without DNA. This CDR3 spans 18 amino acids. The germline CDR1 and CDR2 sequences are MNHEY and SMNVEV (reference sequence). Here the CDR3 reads CASSLWGTTGLAVYEQYF.

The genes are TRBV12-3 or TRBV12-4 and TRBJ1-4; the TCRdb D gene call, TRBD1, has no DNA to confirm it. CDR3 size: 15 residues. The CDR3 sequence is CASSTTGEISEKLFF.

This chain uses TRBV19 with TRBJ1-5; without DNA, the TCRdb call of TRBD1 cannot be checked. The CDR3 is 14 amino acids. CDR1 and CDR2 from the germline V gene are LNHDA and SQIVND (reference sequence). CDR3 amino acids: CASSIQRQNQPQHF.

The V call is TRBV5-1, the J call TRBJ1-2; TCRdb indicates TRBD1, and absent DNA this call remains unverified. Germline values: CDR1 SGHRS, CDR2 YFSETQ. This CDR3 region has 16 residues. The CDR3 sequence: CASSGGQGQRNYGYTF. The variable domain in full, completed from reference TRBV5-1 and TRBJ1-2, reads KAGVTQTPRYLIKTRGQQVTLSCSPISGHRSVSWYQQTPGQGLQFLFEYFSETQRNKGNFPGRFSGRQFSNSRSEMNVSTLELGDSALYLCASSGGQGQRNYGYTFGSGTRLTVV.

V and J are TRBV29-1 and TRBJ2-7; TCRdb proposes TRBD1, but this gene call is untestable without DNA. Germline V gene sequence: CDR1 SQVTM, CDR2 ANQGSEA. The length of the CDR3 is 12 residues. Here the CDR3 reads CSVEMTGAEQYF.

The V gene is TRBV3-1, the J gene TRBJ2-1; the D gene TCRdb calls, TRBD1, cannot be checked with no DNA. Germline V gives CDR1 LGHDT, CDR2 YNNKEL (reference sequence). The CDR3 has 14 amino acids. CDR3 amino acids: CASSQWDLSPEQFF.

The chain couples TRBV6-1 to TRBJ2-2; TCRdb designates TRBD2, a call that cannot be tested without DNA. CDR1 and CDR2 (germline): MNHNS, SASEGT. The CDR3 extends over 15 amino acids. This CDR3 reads CASRGRTSISGELFF.

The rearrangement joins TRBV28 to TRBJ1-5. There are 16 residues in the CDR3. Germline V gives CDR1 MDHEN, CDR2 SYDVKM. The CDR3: CASRWRGRYSNQPQHF.

The CDR3 sequence is CASSLALEPPAFF. V gene TRBV28 combines with J gene TRBJ1-1; checking the TCRdb D call of TRBD1 is not possible without DNA. Germline V gene lookup returns CDR1 MDHEN and CDR2 SYDVKM. This CDR3 region has 13 residues.